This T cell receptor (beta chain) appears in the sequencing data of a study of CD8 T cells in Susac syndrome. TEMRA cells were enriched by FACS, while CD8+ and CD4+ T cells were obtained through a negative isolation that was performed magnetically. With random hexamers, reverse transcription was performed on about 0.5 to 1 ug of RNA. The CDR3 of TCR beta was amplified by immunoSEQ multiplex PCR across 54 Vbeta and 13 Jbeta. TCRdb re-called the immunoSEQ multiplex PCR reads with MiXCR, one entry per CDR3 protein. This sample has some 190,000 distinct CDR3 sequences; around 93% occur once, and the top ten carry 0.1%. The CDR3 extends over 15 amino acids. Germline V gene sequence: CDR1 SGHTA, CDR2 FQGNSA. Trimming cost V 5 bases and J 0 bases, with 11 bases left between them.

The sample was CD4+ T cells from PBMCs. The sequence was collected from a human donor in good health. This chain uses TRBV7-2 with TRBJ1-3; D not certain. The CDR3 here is CASSRTQTSGNTIYF. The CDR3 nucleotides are TGTGCCAGCAGCCGAACGCAAACCTCTGGAAACACCATATATTTT.